This T cell receptor (beta chain) emerged from a study of cytomegalovirus exposure and HLA in healthy donors. Findings of the study overall: Within an earlier analysis, most TCR beta V segments proved productive either about 87% or about 30% of the time.

60 Vbeta and 13 Jbeta primers were used in PCR. TCRdb's table, derived via immunoSEQ multiplex PCR, lists solely in-frame clones and lacks some. The repertoire holds tens of thousands of clones, about 70% seen once, with roughly a fifth in the top ten. Looked up from germline, CDR1 is MNHNY and CDR2 is SVGAGI (reference sequence). This CDR3 region has 15 residues. J gave up 2 bases and V 5 bases, and 5 bases lay outside the gene matches. Points on this clone: The target antigen is unknown.

The sequence was collected from a woman in her sixties or seventies in good health and CMV-seropositive. The sample consisted of PBMCs. The J gene is TRBJ2-7, the V gene TRBV6-6; 11 positions match TRBD2. CDR3 DNA sequence: TGTGCCAGCAGTCCCGGGACTAGCGGAACCTACGAGCAGTACTTC. This gives the protein CASSPGTSGTYEQYF.